The 20 T cell receptor beta chains presented below share a single source sample, sequenced in a study of identical twins. TCRdb recomputed calls from the 5' RACE reads with MiXCR, one row per CDR3 protein. Among 100,000 or so distinct CDR3 sequences listed, about 6.1% were seen once. Source material: memory T cells sorted from blood. The receptors here all came from a woman aged 50 to 60 in good health.

This clonotype came up many times. The gene calls are TRBV4-1 and TRBJ2-1; D is ambiguous. V lost 5 bases to trimming and J lost 4 bases, with 12 bases between them. Looked up from germline, CDR1 is MGHRA and CDR2 is YSYEKL. The CDR3 loop spans 14 amino acids. The CDR3 protein is CASSETTTYNEQFF. As DNA, the CDR3 is TGCGCCAGCAGCGAGACCACAACTTACAATGAGCAGTTCTTC.

This rearrangement joins TRBV20-1 to TRBJ2-3; D gene ambiguous. The CDR3 is 13 residues long. V dropped 0 bases and J dropped 2 bases, with 6 bases sitting between them. CDR1 and CDR2 (germline): DFQATT, SNEGSKA (reference sequence). The CDR3 protein is CSAREQNTDTQYF. The CDR3 nucleotides are TGCAGTGCTAGAGAGCAGAACACAGATACGCAGTATTTT.

This clonotype was detected many times. CDR3 residues: CASSLGQSKNIQYF. DNA of the CDR3: TGTGCCAGCAGCCTGGGGCAGTCTAAAAACATTCAGTACTTC. The chain recombines TRBV5-5 with TRBJ2-4; a weak D match, TRBD1 (5 bases). This CDR3 comprises 14 residues. Germline lookup yields CDR1 SGHKS and CDR2 YYEKEE (reference sequence). V was cut by 4 bases and J by 4 bases, with 12 bases left in between.

In this sample, this clonotype turned up many times. The V gene is TRBV5-1, the J gene TRBJ2-1; 7 nucleotides agree with TRBD1. The trim removed 4 bases at V and 8 bases at J, leaving 6 bases unmatched. Germline-derived CDR1 and CDR2 are SGHRS and YFSETQ. CDR3 length: 13 residues. The CDR3 region is CASSGSQGYEQFF. The DNA of the CDR3 is TGCGCCAGCAGCGGCTCACAGGGGTATGAGCAGTTCTTC.

This clonotype was recorded at least ten times. The chain uses TRBV5-1 and TRBJ1-2, with D hard to call. V was cut by 5 bases and J by 2 bases, with 7 bases left in between. Germline lookup yields CDR1 SGHRS and CDR2 YFSETQ. The CDR3 is made up of 12 amino acids. This CDR3 is CASRAENYGYTF. Written as DNA, the CDR3 is TGCGCCAGCAGAGCCGAGAACTATGGCTACACCTTC.

This clonotype was seen repeatedly, ten times or more. The J gene is TRBJ1-2, the V gene TRBV14; D not resolved. The CDR3 has 13 amino acids. Trimming left V 4 bases short and J 2 bases short, with 8 bases between. CDR1 SGHDN and CDR2 FVKESK come from the germline V gene. CDR3 protein: CASSPGPNYGYTF. The CDR3 coding sequence is TGTGCCAGCAGCCCGGGCCCCAACTATGGCTACACCTTC.

This clonotype was seen repeatedly, ten times or more. V and J are TRBV4-1 and TRBJ2-3, with 8 bases fitting TRBD2. This CDR3 is built from 17 residues. Germline CDR1 is MGHRA and CDR2 is YSYEKL. V lost 4 bases to trimming and J lost 0 bases; unmatched junction nucleotides: 9. In nucleotides, the CDR3 is TGCGCCAGCAGCCTTTGGAGCGGGAGCACCAGCACAGATACGCAGTATTTT. Translated, it gives CASSLWSGSTSTDTQYF.

This clonotype turned up a few times. The V call is TRBV3-1, the J call TRBJ1-2, with a weak D call TRBD1 (6 bases). The V and J ends lost 6 bases and 2 bases respectively, with 13 bases between them. Germline loops: CDR1 LGHDT, CDR2 YNNKEL (reference sequence). CDR3 length: 14 residues. For the CDR3, the DNA is TGTGCCAGCAGACACCGAGGGGGGAACTATGGCTACACCTTC. Residues: CASRHRGGNYGYTF.

This clonotype was seen only a few times. V is TRBV11-2 and J is TRBJ2-5, with D unclear. The CDR3 contains 12 residues. Trimming took off 7 bases at V and 2 bases at J, with 8 bases between the two ends. Germline values: CDR1 SGHAT, CDR2 FQNNGV. CDR3 region: CASKGRQETQYF. CDR3 coding DNA: TGTGCCAGCAAGGGCAGACAAGAGACCCAGTACTTC. The whole variable domain, filled in from reference TRBV11-2 and TRBJ2-5, reads EAGVAQSPRYKIIEKRQSVAFWCNPISGHATLYWYQQILGQGPKLLIQFQNNGVVDDSQLPKDRFSAERLKGVDSTLKIQPAKLEDSAVYLCASKGRQETQYFGPGTRLLVL.

In this sample, this clonotype turned up many times. The V call is TRBV20-1, the J call TRBJ2-1; D tentatively reads TRBD1 or TRBD2 (5 bases each). The ends were cut back, 0 bases at V and 4 bases at J, with 13 bases in the middle. The CDR3 spans 15 residues. Germline CDR1 is DFQATT and CDR2 is SNEGSKA (reference sequence). CDR3 in amino acids: CSARDPERGYNEQFF. In nucleotides, the CDR3 is TGCAGTGCTAGAGACCCGGAGAGGGGTTACAATGAGCAGTTCTTC.

A few counts support this clonotype. The chain joins TRBV19 to TRBJ1-2, with D perhaps matching TRBD1 (6 bases). Germline lookup yields CDR1 LNHDA and CDR2 SQIVND (reference sequence). Trimming cost V 7 bases and J 4 bases, with 16 bases left between them. This CDR3 region has 14 residues. This chain's CDR3 is CASNAQGMFYGYTF. CDR3 in DNA: TGTGCCAGTAACGCCCAGGGGATGTTCTATGGCTACACCTTC.

This clonotype was seen a few times. This chain joins TRBV5-1 and TRBJ1-6; D is undetermined. The V and J ends lost 3 bases and 5 bases respectively, with 12 bases between them. CDR3 length equals 15 residues. Germline-derived CDR1 and CDR2 are SGHRS and YFSETQ. In DNA form, the CDR3 reads TGCGCCAGCAGCTCGCAGTCCCTTGATAATTCACCCCTCCACTTT. Translation: CASSSQSLDNSPLHF.

This clonotype came up once. A much larger clone sits a single nucleotide away, making a read error possible. The chain recombines TRBV5-1 with TRBJ2-1; 7 positions agree with TRBD2. Germline-derived CDR1 and CDR2 are SGHRS and YFSETQ. This CDR3 has 13 residues. Here the CDR3 reads CASSAGEYNEQLF. The CDR3 DNA follows: TGCGCCAGCAGTGCGGGAGAATACAATGAGCAGTTATTC.

In its sample, this clonotype was seen many times. The junction shows a germline mismatch at one end, possibly a read error. The chain recombines TRBV7-7 with TRBJ2-3; D might be TRBD1 (6 bases). The CDR3 is made up of 14 amino acids. CDR1 is SSHAT, CDR2 FNYEAQ, per germline (reference sequence). The CDR3 is CASSQGPGTDTQYF. The CDR3 nucleotides read TGTGCTAGCAGCCAGGGGCCTGGCACAGATACGCAGTATTTT.

Ten or more counts support this clonotype. V and J are TRBV5-1 and TRBJ2-2, with D hard to call. The CDR3 totals 13 residues. Germline loops: CDR1 SGHRS, CDR2 YFSETQ. The V end lost 2 bases, the J end lost 6 bases, and 8 bases lay between the germline ends. The CDR3 nucleotides read TGCGCCAGCAGCTTCCTGTCCCCCGGGGAGCTGTTTTTT. Encoded protein: CASSFLSPGELFF.

This clonotype was counted at least ten times. The chain joins TRBV29-1 to TRBJ1-3; TRBD1 might be the D (5 bases). The germline V gene encodes CDR1 SQVTM and CDR2 ANQGSEA. This CDR3 is built from 11 residues. V shed 4 bases and J shed 7 bases, with 8 bases lying between them. CDR3 in amino acids: CSVVRGNTIYF. The CDR3 DNA follows: TGCAGCGTTGTTCGGGGCAACACCATATATTTT.

At least ten counts were recorded for this clonotype. This chain uses TRBV5-1 with TRBJ2-3; tentative D call: TRBD1 (6 bases). There are 16 residues in the CDR3. The V gene's germline CDR1 is SGHRS and CDR2 YFSETQ. V lost 3 bases and J lost 0, with 14 bases in between. The CDR3 loop reads CASSSGQTPSTDTQYF. The CDR3, as DNA: TGCGCCAGCAGCTCAGGACAGACACCTAGCACAGATACGCAGTATTTT.

This clonotype appeared many times. The CDR3 region has the DNA TGTGCCAGCAGCGGGGGGGGATATGACACTGAAGCTTTCTTT. This encodes CASSGGGYDTEAFF. The gene calls are TRBV9 and TRBJ1-1; tentative D call: TRBD1 (5 bases). The V end was cut by 3 bases, the J end by 3 bases, with 12 bases between. This CDR3 has 14 amino acids. Germline lookup yields CDR1 SGDLS and CDR2 YYNGEE. Full variable domain (outside the CDR3, taken from reference TRBV9 and TRBJ1-1): DSGVTQTPKHLITATGQRVTLRCSPRSGDLSVYWYQQSLDQGLQFLIQYYNGEERAKGNILERFSAQQFPDLHSELNLSSLELGDSALYFCASSGGGYDTEAFFGQGTRLTVV.

This chain joins TRBV30 and TRBJ2-4, with 14 bases aligning to TRBD2. CDR3 length: 19 residues. V gave up 2 bases and J gave up 1 base; unmatched junction bases: 10. The germline V gene encodes CDR1 GTSNPN and CDR2 SVGIG (reference sequence). The CDR3 loop is CAWSPPGLAGERAKNIQYF. Here the CDR3 DNA reads TGTGCCTGGAGTCCCCCGGGACTAGCGGGAGAACGGGCCAAAAACATTCAGTACTTC.

This clonotype was counted at least ten times. V is TRBV10-2 and J is TRBJ2-7, with 9 bases aligning to TRBD1. The CDR3 extends over 17 amino acids. With V trimmed by 2 bases and J by 4 bases, 12 bases remained unmatched. The germline CDR1 and CDR2 sequences are WSHSY and SAAADI. The CDR3 loop reads CASSEIGGTGTIYEQYF. The CDR3 nucleotides are TGCGCCAGCAGTGAGATAGGGGGGACAGGGACCATATACGAGCAGTACTTC.